This T cell receptor (beta chain) emerged from a study of technical replicates of blood from several donors. The V end was cut by 5 bases, the J end by 10 bases, with 24 bases between. Germline V gene lookup returns CDR1 MNHGY and CDR2 SVAAGI. This CDR3 spans 16 amino acids. This table comes from immunoSEQ multiplex PCR, and its TCRdb copy is limited to in-frame clones, with some not included. This table has roughly 50,000 clones, about 96% appearing once. This TCR was sampled from a human donor in good health. Some clones in this sample may be carry-over from other donors' samples. Sequencing was done on a sample of PBMCs. The genes are TRBV6-9 and TRBJ2-1; TRBD2 might be the D (6 bases). The CDR3 DNA is TGTGCCAGCAGTAGAAACGGGGGTAGGATGCCCAAGGAGCAGTTCTTC. Protein product: CASSRNGGRMPKEQFF.